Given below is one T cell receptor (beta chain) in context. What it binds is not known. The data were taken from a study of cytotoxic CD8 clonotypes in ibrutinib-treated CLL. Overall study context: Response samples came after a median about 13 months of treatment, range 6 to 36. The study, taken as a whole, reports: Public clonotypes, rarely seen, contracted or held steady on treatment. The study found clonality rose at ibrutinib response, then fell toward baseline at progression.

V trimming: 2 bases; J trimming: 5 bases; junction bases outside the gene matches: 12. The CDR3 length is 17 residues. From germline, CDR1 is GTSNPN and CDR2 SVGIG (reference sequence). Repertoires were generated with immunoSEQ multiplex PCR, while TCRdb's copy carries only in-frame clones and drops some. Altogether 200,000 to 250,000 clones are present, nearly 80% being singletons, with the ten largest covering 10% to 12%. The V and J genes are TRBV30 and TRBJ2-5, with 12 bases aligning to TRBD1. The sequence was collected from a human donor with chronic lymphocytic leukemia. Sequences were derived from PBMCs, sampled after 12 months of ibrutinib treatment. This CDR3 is CAWSPKPGQGALETQYF. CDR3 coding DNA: TGTGCCTGGAGTCCCAAACCGGGACAGGGGGCTTTGGAGACCCAGTACTTC.